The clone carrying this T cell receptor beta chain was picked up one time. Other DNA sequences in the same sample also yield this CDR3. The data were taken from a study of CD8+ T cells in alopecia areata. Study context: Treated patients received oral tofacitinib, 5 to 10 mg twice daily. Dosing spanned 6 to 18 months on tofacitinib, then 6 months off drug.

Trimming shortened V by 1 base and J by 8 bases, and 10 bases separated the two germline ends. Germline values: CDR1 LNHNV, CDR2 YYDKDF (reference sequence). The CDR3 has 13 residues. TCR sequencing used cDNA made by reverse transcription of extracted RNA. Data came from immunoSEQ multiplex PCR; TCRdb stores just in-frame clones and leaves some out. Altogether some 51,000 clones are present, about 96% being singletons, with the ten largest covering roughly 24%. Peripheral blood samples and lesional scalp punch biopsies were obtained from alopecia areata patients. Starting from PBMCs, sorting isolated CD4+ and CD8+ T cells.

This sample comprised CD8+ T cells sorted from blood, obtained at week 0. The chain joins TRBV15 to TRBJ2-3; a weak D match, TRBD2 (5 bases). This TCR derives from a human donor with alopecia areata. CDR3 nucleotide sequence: TGTGCCACCAGCAGAGGTGAGGGCCCTACGCAGTATTTT. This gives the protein CATSRGEGPTQYF.